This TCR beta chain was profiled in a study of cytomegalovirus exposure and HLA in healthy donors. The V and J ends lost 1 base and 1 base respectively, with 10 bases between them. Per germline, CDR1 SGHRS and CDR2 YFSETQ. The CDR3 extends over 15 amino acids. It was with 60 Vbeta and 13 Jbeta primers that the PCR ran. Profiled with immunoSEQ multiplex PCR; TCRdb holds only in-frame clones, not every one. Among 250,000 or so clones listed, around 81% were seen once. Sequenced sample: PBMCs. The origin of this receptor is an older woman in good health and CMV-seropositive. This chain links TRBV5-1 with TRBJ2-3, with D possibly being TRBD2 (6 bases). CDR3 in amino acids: CASSLTSPRTDTQYF. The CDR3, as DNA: TGCGCCAGCAGCTTGACTAGCCCACGCACAGATACGCAGTATTTT.